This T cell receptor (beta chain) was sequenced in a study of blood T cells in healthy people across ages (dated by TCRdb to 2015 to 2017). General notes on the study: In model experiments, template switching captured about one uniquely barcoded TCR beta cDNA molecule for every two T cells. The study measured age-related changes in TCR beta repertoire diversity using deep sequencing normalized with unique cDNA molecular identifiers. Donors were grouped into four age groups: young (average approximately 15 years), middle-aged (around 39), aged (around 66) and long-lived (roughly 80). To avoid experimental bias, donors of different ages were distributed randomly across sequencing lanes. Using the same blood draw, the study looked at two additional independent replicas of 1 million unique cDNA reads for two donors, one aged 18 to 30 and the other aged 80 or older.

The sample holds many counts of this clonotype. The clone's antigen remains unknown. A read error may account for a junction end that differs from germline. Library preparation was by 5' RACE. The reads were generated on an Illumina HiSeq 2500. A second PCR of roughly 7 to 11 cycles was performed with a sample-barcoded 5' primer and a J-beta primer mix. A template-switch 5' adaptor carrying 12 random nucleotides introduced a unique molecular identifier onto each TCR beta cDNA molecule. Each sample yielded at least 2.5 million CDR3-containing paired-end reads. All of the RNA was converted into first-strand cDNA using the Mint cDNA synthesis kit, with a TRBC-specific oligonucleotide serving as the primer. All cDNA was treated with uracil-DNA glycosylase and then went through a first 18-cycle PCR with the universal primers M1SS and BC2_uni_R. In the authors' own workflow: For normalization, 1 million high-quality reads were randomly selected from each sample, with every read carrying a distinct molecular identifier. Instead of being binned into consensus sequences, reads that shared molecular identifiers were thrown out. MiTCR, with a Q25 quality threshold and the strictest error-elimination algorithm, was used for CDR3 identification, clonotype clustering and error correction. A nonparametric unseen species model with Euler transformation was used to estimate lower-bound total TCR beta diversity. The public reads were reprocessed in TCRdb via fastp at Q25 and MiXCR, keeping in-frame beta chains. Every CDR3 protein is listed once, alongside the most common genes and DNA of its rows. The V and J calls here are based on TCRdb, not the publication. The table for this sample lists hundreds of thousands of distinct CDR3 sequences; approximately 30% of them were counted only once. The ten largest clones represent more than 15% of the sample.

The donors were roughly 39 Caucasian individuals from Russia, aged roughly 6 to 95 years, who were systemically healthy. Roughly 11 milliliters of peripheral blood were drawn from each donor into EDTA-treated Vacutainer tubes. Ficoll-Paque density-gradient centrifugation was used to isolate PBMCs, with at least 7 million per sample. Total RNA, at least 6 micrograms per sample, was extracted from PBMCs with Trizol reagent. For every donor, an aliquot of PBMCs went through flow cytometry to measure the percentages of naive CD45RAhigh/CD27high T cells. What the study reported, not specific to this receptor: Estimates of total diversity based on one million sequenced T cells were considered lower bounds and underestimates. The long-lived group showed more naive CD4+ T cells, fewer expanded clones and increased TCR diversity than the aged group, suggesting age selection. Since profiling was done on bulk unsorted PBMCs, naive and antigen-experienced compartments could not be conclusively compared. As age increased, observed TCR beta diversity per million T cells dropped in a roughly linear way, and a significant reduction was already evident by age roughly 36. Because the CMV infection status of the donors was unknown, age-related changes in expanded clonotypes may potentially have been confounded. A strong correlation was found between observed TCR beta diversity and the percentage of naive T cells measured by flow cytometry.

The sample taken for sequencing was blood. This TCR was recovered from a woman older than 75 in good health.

CDR3 reads: CASSLGGTGELFF. The bases are TGCGCCAGCAGCCTGGGAGGCACCGGGGAGCTGTTTTTT. The rearranged segments are TRBV28 and TRBJ2-2; the best D guess is TRBD2, with 6 bases matching. From a lookup of the germline V gene, CDR1 and CDR2 are MDHEN and SYDVKM. The CDR3 runs 13 amino acids, cysteine and phenylalanine included. The only DNA kept is the CDR3, 39 bases in frame from the first base.